This T cell receptor beta chain was found in a study of blood T cells in healthy people across ages (dated by TCRdb to the mid-2010s). Study-level background: In model experiments, roughly one uniquely barcoded TCR beta cDNA molecule per two T cells was captured by template switching. Age-related changes in TCR beta repertoire diversity were measured in the study by deep sequencing normalized with unique cDNA molecular identifiers. Donors were grouped into four age groups: young (average approximately 15 years), middle-aged (roughly 38), aged (over 55) and long-lived (around 80). To avoid experimental bias, donors of different ages were spread randomly across the sequencing lanes. For two donors (one aged 18 to 30 and one aged 80 or older), the study analyzed two additional independent replicas of 1 million unique cDNA reads from the same blood draw.

Systemically healthy Caucasian individuals from Russia, 35 to 50 in total and aged about 6 to 90 years, were included as donors. About 10 milliliters of peripheral blood were collected from each donor into EDTA-treated Vacutainer tubes. Ficoll-Paque density-gradient centrifugation was used to isolate PBMCs, with at least 7 million per sample. Trizol reagent was used to extract total RNA from PBMCs, with at least 5.5 micrograms per sample. For every donor, an aliquot of PBMCs went through flow cytometry to measure the percentages of naive CD45RAhigh/CD27high T cells. The germline V gene gives CDR1 as SGHRS and CDR2 as YFSETQ. V sheds 0 bases and J sheds 1 base, leaving 12 bases between their ends. Including cysteine and phenylalanine, the CDR3 has 16 amino acids. The read is trimmed to its CDR3 DNA, 48 bases read in frame from base 1. Comments on this clonotype: Its antigen remains unidentified. Per-base quality was not reported, and no clone a single base away is much larger than it.

The investigation overall reported the following: Estimates of total diversity based on one million sequenced T cells were regarded as lower bounds and as underestimates. Observed TCR beta diversity per million T cells fell roughly linearly with age, and a significant reduction was already apparent by age about 36. The long-lived group showed more naive CD4+ T cells, fewer expanded clones and increased TCR diversity than the aged group, suggesting age selection. Observed TCR beta diversity correlated strongly with the percentage of naive T cells measured by flow cytometry. The CMV infection status of donors was not known, potentially confounding age-related changes in expanded clonotypes. Bulk unsorted PBMC profiling prevented conclusive comparison of naive and antigen-experienced compartments.

Libraries were constructed by 5' RACE. Sequencer: Illumina HiSeq 2500. The second PCR ran for roughly 7 to 12 cycles and used a J-beta primer mix along with a sample-barcoded 5' primer. Each TCR beta cDNA molecule received a unique molecular identifier from a template-switch 5' adaptor carrying 12 random nucleotides. At least 2.5 million CDR3-containing paired-end reads were obtained from each sample. All of the RNA was converted into first-strand cDNA using the Mint cDNA synthesis kit, with a TRBC-specific oligonucleotide serving as the primer. All cDNA was treated with uracil-DNA glycosylase and then went through a first 18-cycle PCR with the universal primers M1SS and BC2_uni_R. In the source study's methods: Normalization of each sample was performed by random selection of 1 million high-quality reads, each carrying a distinct molecular identifier. Instead of being binned into consensus sequences, reads that shared molecular identifiers were thrown out. MiTCR, set to a Q25 quality threshold and the strictest error-elimination algorithm, was used for CDR3 identification, clonotype clustering and error correction. A nonparametric unseen species model using Euler transformation provided a lower-bound estimate of total TCR beta diversity. TCRdb cleaned the public reads at Q25 with fastp, built clones with MiXCR and kept in-frame beta chains. One record per CDR3 amino acid sequence lists the most common genes and DNA. TCRdb assigned the V and J calls; the authors' analysis was not used. The sample includes about 720,000 distinct CDR3 sequences, with over 20% observed a single time. The ten largest clones represent roughly 22% of the sample.

Input material: blood. The sequence was collected from a man aged 65 to 85 in good health. The chain was built from TRBV5-1 and TRBJ2-3; TRBD1 could be the D gene, as 6 bases match. At the DNA level, the sequence is TGCGCCAGCAGCTTGGATTTACAGGGCGGCACAGATACGCAGTATTTT. Translated, it gives CASSLDLQGGTDTQYF.